The T cell receptor beta chain under discussion was sequenced for a study of T cell responses to AZD1222 COVID-19 vaccine. Only in-frame clones appear in the TCRdb table, and some are missing; sequencing was by immunoSEQ multiplex PCR. The table lists 150,000 to 200,000 clones, about 91% of them singletons. CDR3 size: 10 residues. V was trimmed by 6 bases and J by 10 bases, leaving 4 bases between them. Germline CDR1 and CDR2: LGHNT and FRNRAP. The rearrangement joins TRBV12-5 to TRBJ1-6, with D unclear. This sample comprised peripheral blood, obtained 28 days after the second AZD1222 dose. This sequence was found in an adult who received the AZD1222 COVID-19 vaccine. This chain's CDR3 is CASGKSPLHF. The CDR3 DNA reads TGTGCTAGTGGGAAATCACCCCTCCACTTT.